This T cell receptor (beta chain) appears in the sequencing data of a study of blood T cell repertoires in COVID-19. Study background: The United States, Italy and Spain were the sources of the acute and convalescent COVID-19 samples. PBMCs, B-cell-depleted T cells, or T cells were the source of the cDNA or gDNA that made up the material.

Germline V gives CDR1 MNHEY, CDR2 SVGAGI. This CDR3 spans 15 amino acids. V lost 6 bases, J lost 0 bases, and 3 bases stayed unmatched. Repertoires were generated with immunoSEQ multiplex PCR, while TCRdb's copy carries only in-frame clones and drops some. The sample holds about 170,000 clones, around nine tenths seen once. The rearrangement links TRBV6-5 to TRBJ2-1; 9 bases fit TRBD1. The TCR sequence derives from a woman older than 75 with COVID-19, enrolled during active disease. The material sequenced was peripheral blood. CDR3 DNA: TGTGCCAGCAGAGGACAGGGGATCTCCTACAATGAGCAGTTCTTC. This gives the protein CASRGQGISYNEQFF.